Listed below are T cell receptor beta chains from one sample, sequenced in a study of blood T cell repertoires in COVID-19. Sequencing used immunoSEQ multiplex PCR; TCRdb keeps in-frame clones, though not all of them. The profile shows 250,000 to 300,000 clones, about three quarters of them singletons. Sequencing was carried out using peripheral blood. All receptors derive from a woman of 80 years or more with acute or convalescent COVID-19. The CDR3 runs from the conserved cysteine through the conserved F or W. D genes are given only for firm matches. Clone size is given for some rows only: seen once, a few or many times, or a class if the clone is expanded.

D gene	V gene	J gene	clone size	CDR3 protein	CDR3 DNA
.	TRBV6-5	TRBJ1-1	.	CASRETANTEAFF	TGTGCCAGCAGGGAGACAGCGAACACTGAAGCTTTCTTT
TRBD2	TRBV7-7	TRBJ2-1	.	CASRSVAGSPYNEQFF	TGTGCCAGTCGTTCGGTAGCGGGTTCCCCTTACAATGAGCAGTTCTTC
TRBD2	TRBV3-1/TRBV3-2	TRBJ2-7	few	CASSQEGAGGTNEQYF	TGTGCCAGCAGCCAAGAGGGGGCGGGAGGGACAAACGAGCAGTACTTC
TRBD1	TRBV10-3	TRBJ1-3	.	CAIGERQGGDTIYF	TGTGCCATCGGGGAGAGACAGGGAGGCGACACCATATATTTT
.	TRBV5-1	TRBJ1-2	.	CASSLNRVNYGYTF	TGCGCCAGCAGCTTGAACAGGGTTAACTATGGCTACACCTTC
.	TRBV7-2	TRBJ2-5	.	CASSLTPRRGETQYF	TGTGCCAGCAGCTTAACCCCCCGCCGGGGGGAGACCCAGTACTTC
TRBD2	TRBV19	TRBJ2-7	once	CASSRTSGTYEQYF	TGTGCCAGTAGTCGGACTAGCGGAACCTACGAGCAGTACTTC
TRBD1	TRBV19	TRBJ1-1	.	CASSQGTGVNTEAFF	TGTGCCAGTAGTCAGGGGACAGGGGTGAACACTGAAGCTTTCTTT
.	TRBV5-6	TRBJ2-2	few	CASSSTRSYTGELFF	TGTGCCAGCAGCAGCACGAGGTCGTACACCGGGGAGCTGTTTTTT
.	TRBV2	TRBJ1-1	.	CASSEYWRNTEAFF	TGTGCCAGCAGTGAATATTGGAGGAACACTGAAGCTTTCTTT
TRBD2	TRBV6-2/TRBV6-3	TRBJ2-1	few	CASSYDGRAQNSYNEQFF	TGTGCCAGCAGTTACGACGGGAGGGCCCAAAACTCCTACAATGAGCAGTTCTTC
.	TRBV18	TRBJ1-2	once	CASSPRRGWDGYTF	TGTGCCAGCTCACCACGCAGGGGTTGGGATGGCTACACCTTC
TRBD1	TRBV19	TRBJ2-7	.	CASRLTGTGTYEQYF	TGTGCCAGTAGACTTACCGGGACAGGGACGTACGAGCAGTACTTC
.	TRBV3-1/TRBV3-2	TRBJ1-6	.	CASSQKTGYNSPLHF	TGTGCCAGCAGCCAGAAAACAGGGTACAATTCACCCCTCCACTTT
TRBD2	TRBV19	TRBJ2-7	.	CASSIRFSGIRAEQYF	TGTGCCAGTAGTATAAGATTCAGCGGGATCCGCGCCGAGCAGTACTTC
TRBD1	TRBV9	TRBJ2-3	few	CASQQGVVDTQYF	TGTGCCAGCCAGCAGGGGGTAGTAGATACGCAGTATTTT
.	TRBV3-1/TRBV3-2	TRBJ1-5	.	CASSQKKRDTCNQPQHF	TGTGCCAGCAGCCAAAAAAAACGGGACACTTGCAATCAGCCCCAGCATTTT
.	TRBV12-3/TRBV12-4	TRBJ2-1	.	CASTSDYHNEQFF	TGTGCCAGCACCTCGGACTACCACAATGAGCAGTTCTTC
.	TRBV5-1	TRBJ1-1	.	CASSLQGGNTEAFF	TGCGCCAGCAGCTTACAAGGAGGGAACACTGAAGCTTTCTTT
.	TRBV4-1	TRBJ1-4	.	CASSQEGTGLRGEKLFF	TGCGCCAGCAGCCAAGAAGGAACCGGACTAAGGGGTGAAAAACTGTTTTTT
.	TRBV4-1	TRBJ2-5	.	CASSQPPSETQYF	TGCGCCAGCAGCCAACCCCCGTCGGAGACCCAGTACTTC
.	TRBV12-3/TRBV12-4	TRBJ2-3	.	CASSRLQDTQYF	TGTGCCAGCAGTCGACTCCAAGATACGCAGTATTTT
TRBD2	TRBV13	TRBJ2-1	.	CASSLAAAGERDNEQFF	TGTGCCAGCAGCTTGGCGGCTGCGGGAGAAAGGGACAATGAGCAGTTCTTC
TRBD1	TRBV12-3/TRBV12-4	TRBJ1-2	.	CASSQTGGYGYTF	TGTGCCAGCAGCCAGACAGGGGGATATGGCTACACCTTC
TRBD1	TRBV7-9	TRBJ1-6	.	CASSYGLPGGSSPLHF	TGTGCCAGCAGCTACGGCCTCCCAGGGGGCAGTTCACCCCTCCACTTT
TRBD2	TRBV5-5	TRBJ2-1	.	CASSVTSGRVGEQFF	TGTGCCAGCAGTGTGACTAGCGGGAGGGTGGGTGAGCAGTTCTTC
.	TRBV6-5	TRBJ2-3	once	CASSPGGRRRDTQYF	TGTGCCAGCAGCCCAGGAGGGAGAAGGAGAGATACGCAGTATTTT
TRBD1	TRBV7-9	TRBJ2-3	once	CATDRESTDTQYF	TGTGCCACCGACAGGGAGAGCACAGATACGCAGTATTTT
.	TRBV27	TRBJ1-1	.	CASSLRGGGTEAFF	TGTGCCAGCAGTTTACGGGGGGGCGGGACTGAAGCTTTCTTT
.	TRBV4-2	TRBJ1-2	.	CASSQDPLSGGFYGYTF	TGTGCCAGCAGCCAAGACCCCCTTAGTGGGGGCTTTTATGGCTACACCTTC
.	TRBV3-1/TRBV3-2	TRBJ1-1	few	CASSQDSWTANTEAFF	TGTGCCAGCAGCCAAGATTCATGGACAGCGAACACTGAAGCTTTCTTT
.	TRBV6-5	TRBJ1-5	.	CASSSLGQPQHF	TGTGCCAGCAGTTCGCTCGGTCAGCCCCAGCATTTT
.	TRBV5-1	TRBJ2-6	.	CASSAGGTGANVLTF	TGCGCCAGCAGCGCAGGGGGGACTGGGGCCAACGTCCTGACTTTC
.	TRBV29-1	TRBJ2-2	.	CSVERQVPGELFF	TGCAGCGTCGAACGACAGGTCCCCGGGGAGCTGTTTTTT
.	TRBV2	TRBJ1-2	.	CASSDEAYGYTF	TGTGCCAGCAGTGATGAAGCATATGGCTACACCTTC
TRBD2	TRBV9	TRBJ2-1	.	CASSVGSGSSYNEQFF	TGTGCCAGCAGCGTAGGTAGCGGGAGCTCCTACAATGAGCAGTTCTTC
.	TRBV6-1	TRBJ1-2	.	CASMEGPANYGYTF	TGTGCCAGCATGGAGGGTCCTGCTAACTATGGCTACACCTTC
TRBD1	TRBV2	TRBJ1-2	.	CASSGDRAYGYTF	TGTGCCAGCAGTGGGGACAGGGCTTATGGCTACACCTTC
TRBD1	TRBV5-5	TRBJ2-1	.	CASSSRDSSFNEQFF	TGTGCCAGCAGCTCCCGGGACAGTTCTTTCAATGAGCAGTTCTTC
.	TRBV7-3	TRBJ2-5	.	CASSLGGWGTQYF	TGTGCCAGCAGCTTAGGAGGGTGGGGGACCCAGTACTTC
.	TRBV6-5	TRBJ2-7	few	CASSHEYEQYF	TGTGCCAGCAGTCACGAGTACGAGCAGTACTTC